The rows below give T cell receptor beta chains drawn from one sample of a study of Ad26.COV2.S vaccination and SARS-CoV-2 variants. Some clones are missing from TCRdb's copy, which holds only in-frame ones; the method was immunoSEQ multiplex PCR. The sample carries around 380,000 clones, about nine tenths recorded once. Sequenced material: peripheral blood, taken in a trial of Ad26.COV2.S vaccine versus placebo. These receptors all come from a person between 18 and 59 years old who received the Ad26.COV2.S COVID-19 vaccine or a placebo. CDR3s include the opening cysteine and the closing phenylalanine or tryptophan. D genes are given only for firm matches. Expanded clones are given a class, and other clones once, few, many or no size at all.

J gene | D gene | clone size | V gene | CDR3 protein | CDR3 DNA
TRBJ1-1 | TRBD1 | - | TRBV9 | CASSVVGGGANTEAFF | TGTGCCAGCAGCGTAGTGGGAGGGGGCGCGAACACTGAAGCTTTCTTT
TRBJ1-2 | TRBD1 | - | TRBV7-9 | CASSSDRGYGYTF | TGTGCCAGCAGCAGCGACAGGGGATATGGCTACACCTTC
TRBJ1-4 | - | - | TRBV4-1 | CASSLGSGYELFF | TGCGCCAGCAGCCTGGGGTCTGGTTATGAACTGTTTTTT
TRBJ2-1 | - | - | TRBV15 | CATSREYEYEQFF | TGTGCCACCAGCAGAGAGTATGAGTATGAGCAGTTCTTC
TRBJ2-5 | - | - | TRBV5-1 | CASSFRGAGQETQYF | TGCGCCAGCAGCTTCCGGGGGGCAGGGCAAGAGACCCAGTACTTC
TRBJ2-3 | - | - | TRBV5-6 | CASSLGRNTYTQYF | TGTGCCAGCAGCTTGGGACGGAACACATATACGCAGTATTTT
TRBJ1-2 | - | - | TRBV3-1/TRBV3-2 | CASSQDYKRPAYGYTF | TGTGCCAGCAGCCAAGATTACAAACGGCCTGCATATGGCTACACCTTC
TRBJ2-7 | - | - | TRBV7-8 | CASTSHSYEQYF | TGTGCCAGCACTAGCCATTCCTACGAGCAGTACTTC
TRBJ2-2 | TRBD2 | - | TRBV25-1 | CASSLIGGVGELFF | TGTGCCAGCTCACTGATCGGGGGGGTCGGGGAGCTGTTTTTT
TRBJ1-2 | - | - | TRBV5-6 | CASSPVGGSYGYTF | TGTGCCAGCAGCCCAGTGGGGGGTAGCTATGGCTACACCTTC
TRBJ1-5 | - | once | TRBV5-5 | CASSLSPGTGLNQPQHF | TGTGCCAGCAGCTTAAGCCCCGGAACGGGGCTCAATCAGCCCCAGCATTTT
TRBJ1-4 | - | - | TRBV4-3 | CASSQVAGATNEKLFF | TGCGCCAGCAGCCAAGTGGCTGGCGCAACTAATGAAAAACTGTTTTTT
TRBJ2-1 | - | - | TRBV6-2/TRBV6-3 | CASSYWGSERDEQFF | TGTGCCAGCAGTTATTGGGGAAGCGAGAGGGATGAGCAGTTCTTC
TRBJ2-5 | - | - | TRBV5-1 | CASSLLLEDEETQYF | TGCGCCAGCAGCTTGTTATTGGAGGACGAAGAGACCCAGTACTTC
TRBJ1-1 | - | - | TRBV3-1/TRBV3-2 | CASSQDRVVNTEAFF | TGTGCCAGCAGCCAAGATCGGGTGGTTAACACTGAAGCTTTCTTT
TRBJ2-2 | TRBD1 | - | TRBV5-6 | CASSLIGQGPTGELFF | TGTGCCAGCAGCCTGATAGGACAGGGGCCCACCGGGGAGCTGTTTTTT
TRBJ1-3 | TRBD1 | - | TRBV9 | CASSVRGQEHSGNTIYF | TGTGCCAGCAGCGTTAGAGGACAGGAGCACTCTGGAAACACCATATATTTT
TRBJ2-7 | - | - | TRBV4-2 | CASSQELPYEQYF | TGTGCCAGCAGCCAAGAGTTACCATACGAGCAGTACTTC
TRBJ1-1 | - | - | TRBV6-5 | CASETNTEAFF | TGTGCCAGCGAGACGAACACTGAAGCTTTCTTT
TRBJ1-1 | - | once | TRBV4-1 | CASSQGAGAGRAFF | TGCGCCAGCAGCCAAGGGGCGGGGGCCGGTAGAGCTTTCTTT
TRBJ1-1 | - | - | TRBV7-4 | CASSLAGNKVNTEAFF | TGTGCCAGCAGCTTAGCGGGTAACAAGGTGAACACTGAAGCTTTCTTT
TRBJ2-1 | TRBD1 | - | TRBV18 | CASSPPSLDRSTEQFF | TGTGCCAGCTCACCACCCAGTTTGGACAGGTCCACCGAGCAGTTCTTC
TRBJ2-5 | TRBD2 | - | TRBV27 | CASSSLLAGGQETQYF | TGTGCCAGCAGTTCCCTACTAGCGGGGGGGCAAGAGACCCAGTACTTC
TRBJ2-7 | TRBD2 | once | TRBV3-1/TRBV3-2 | CASSPLGGSVDEQYF | TGTGCCAGCAGCCCCCTCGGGGGGAGCGTAGACGAGCAGTACTTC
TRBJ2-3 | TRBD2 | few | TRBV25-1 | CASSDQLARDTQYF | TGTGCCAGCAGTGATCAACTAGCGAGGGATACGCAGTATTTT
TRBJ1-6 | - | few | TRBV19 | CASTFRGSENSPLHF | TGTGCCAGTACCTTCCGTGGGAGTGAGAATTCACCCCTCCACTTT
TRBJ1-2 | - | - | TRBV3-1/TRBV3-2 | CASSTTFSYGYTF | TGTGCCAGCAGTACGACTTTCAGCTATGGCTACACCTTC
TRBJ2-1 | TRBD2 | - | TRBV12-5 | CASGLVLSGGYNEQFF | TGTGCTAGTGGTTTGGTACTAAGCGGGGGGTACAATGAGCAGTTCTTC